The 30 T cell receptor beta chains below were found in one sample sequenced in a study of control samples from healthy donors and cancer patients (dated by TCRdb to between 2020 and 2021). The library was prepared using the immunoSEQ multiplex PCR assay. The immuneACCESS repertoire file appears here via TCRdb, limited to in-frame rearrangements. These files lack a portion of the clones; in checked studies, under half of the deficit traces to unresolved V genes, and the cause of the others is not known. Within this sample are under 450,000 clones, with approximately 92% of them counted one time only. Jointly, the top ten make up 5% to 7% of the sample. The sample comprised PBMCs. The receptors come from a man aged 40-55 years with head and neck cancer.

The chain is built from TRBV6-1 and TRBJ1-5; D may be TRBD1 (6 bases). Germline loops: CDR1 MNHNS, CDR2 SASEGT. The CDR3 is 15 residues long. The V end lost 0 bases, the J end lost 9 bases, and 15 bases lay between the germline ends. This chain's CDR3 is CASSEAEGGTRPQHF. The CDR3 DNA reads as TGTGCCAGCAGTGAAGCGGAAGGGGGGACGAGGCCCCAGCATTTT.

The table lists this clone with a count of one. This chain joins TRBV3-1 (or the pseudogene TRBV3-2) and TRBJ2-7; D gene ambiguous. This CDR3 spans 15 amino acids. Germline V gene sequence: CDR1 LGHDT, CDR2 YNNKEL (reference sequence). Trimming left V 1 base short and J 2 bases short, with 12 bases between. Written as DNA, the CDR3 is TGTGCCAGCAGCCAAGGCTCAGGACGGGCCTACGAGCAGTACTTC. Amino acids: CASSQGSGRAYEQYF.

This sequence joins TRBV25-1 and TRBJ1-1, with TRBD1 matching 7 bases. The J segment lost 1 base and the V segment lost 6 bases, leaving 2 bases of the junction unmatched. Germline CDR1 and CDR2: MGHDK and SYGVNS. There are 13 residues in the CDR3. The CDR3 protein is CASRDRRNTEAFF. The CDR3 DNA sequence: TGTGCCAGCAGGGACAGGAGGAACACTGAAGCTTTCTTT.

The chain uses TRBV19 and TRBJ1-4; the D is unclear. The CDR3 spans 15 residues. V was pared by 3 bases and J by 6 bases, with 14 bases between. Germline V gene sequence: CDR1 LNHDA, CDR2 SQIVND (reference sequence). CDR3 sequence reads: CASSMFRIGDEKLFF. The CDR3, as DNA: TGTGCCAGTAGTATGTTTAGGATTGGGGATGAAAAACTGTTTTTT.

The genes are TRBV10-3 and TRBJ1-1; tentative D call: TRBD1 (5 bases). Germline CDR1 and CDR2: ENHRY and SYGVKD. This CDR3 region has 14 residues. V was pared by 6 bases and J by 0 bases, with 11 bases between. DNA for the CDR3: TGTGCCATCAGGGAACAGGTAATGAACACTGAAGCTTTCTTT. Protein product: CAIREQVMNTEAFF.

The gene calls are TRBV14 and TRBJ1-2; D is uncertain. This CDR3 is built from 16 residues. Trimming stripped 0 bases from V and 4 bases from J, with 15 bases between. Germline CDR1 reads SGHDN; CDR2 reads FVKESK. CDR3 loop: CASSQDLWGTIYGYTF. The CDR3 DNA reads as TGTGCCAGCAGCCAAGATCTCTGGGGAACCATCTATGGCTACACCTTC.

The chain links TRBV5-5 to TRBJ1-4, with D unclear. The V end was cut by 4 bases, the J end by 0 bases, with 7 bases between. Per germline, CDR1 SGHKS and CDR2 YYEKEE (reference sequence). This CDR3 is built from 14 residues. The CDR3 DNA reads TGTGCCAGCAGCCACAGTGCAACTAATGAAAAACTGTTTTTT. Translating gives CASSHSATNEKLFF.

This chain's CDR3 is CASARDGNQPQHF. The CDR3 bases are TGTGCCAGCGCCAGGGATGGCAATCAGCCCCAGCATTTT. The chain links TRBV28 to TRBJ1-5; TRBD1 is a possible D gene (5 bases). Germline assignment: CDR1 MDHEN and CDR2 SYDVKM. Trimming took off 8 bases at V and 2 bases at J, with 10 bases between the two ends. The CDR3 runs to 13 residues.

V gene TRBV2 combines with J gene TRBJ2-3; no reliable D call. The V end lost 6 bases, the J end lost 2 bases, and 9 bases lay between the germline ends. Germline V gene lookup returns CDR1 SNHLY and CDR2 FYNNEI. The CDR3 consists of 13 residues. The CDR3 loop is CASSHPDTDTQYF. In DNA, the CDR3 is TGTGCCAGCAGCCATCCTGACACAGATACGCAGTATTTT.

The chain couples TRBV5-1 to TRBJ1-4; the D is unclear. V was trimmed by 0 bases and J by 0 bases, leaving 9 bases between them. Germline V CDR1 and CDR2: SGHRS, YFSETQ. The CDR3 consists of 16 residues. DNA of the CDR3: TGCGCCAGCAGCTTGGAAGCCGGGGCAACTAATGAAAAACTGTTTTTT. Residues: CASSLEAGATNEKLFF. The full variable domain, in which reference TRBV5-1 and TRBJ1-4 provide the parts outside the CDR3, is KAGVTQTPRYLIKTRGQQVTLSCSPISGHRSVSWYQQTPGQGLQFLFEYFSETQRNKGNFPGRFSGRQFSNSRSEMNVSTLELGDSALYLCASSLEAGATNEKLFFGSGTQLSVL.

The rearrangement links TRBV7-9 to TRBJ2-1; TRBD2 matches 9 bases. CDR3 length: 17 amino acids. Germline loops: CDR1 SEHNR, CDR2 FQNEAQ (reference sequence). The trim removed 3 bases at V and 4 bases at J, leaving 10 bases unmatched. The CDR3: CASSFLTLAGKYNEQFF. The DNA for the CDR3 is TGTGCCAGCAGCTTCCTTACACTAGCGGGCAAATACAATGAGCAGTTCTTC.

The CDR3 loop is CASSTGGSYNEQFF. DNA for the CDR3: TGTGCCAGCAGTACAGGGGGCTCCTACAATGAGCAGTTCTTC. The V gene is TRBV6-6, the J gene TRBJ2-1, with TRBD1 matching over 8 bases. Per the germline V gene, CDR1 is MNHNY and CDR2 is SVGAGI (reference sequence). The CDR3 length is 14 residues. Trimming removed 5 bases from V and 0 bases from J; junction bases left unmatched: 0.

This clone appeared a few times. This chain uses TRBV6-6 with TRBJ2-7; D perhaps matches TRBD2 (6 bases). Trimming took off 0 bases at V and 1 base at J, with 7 bases between the two ends. CDR1 is MNHNY and CDR2 is SVGAGI in the germline V gene (reference sequence). The length of the CDR3 is 14 residues. The CDR3: CASSYSEGSYEQYF. The CDR3 nucleotides are TGTGCCAGCAGTTACTCGGAGGGGTCCTACGAGCAGTACTTC.

The chain carries TRBV7-3 and TRBJ1-4, with D maybe TRBD1 (5 bases). The V and J ends lost 3 bases and 4 bases respectively, with 12 bases between them. The germline CDR1 and CDR2 sequences are SGHTA and FQGTGA. CDR3 length: 15 amino acids. The CDR3 DNA follows: TGTGCCAGCAGCTTGTCCGGGACTTATAATGAAAAACTGTTTTTT. It codes for CASSLSGTYNEKLFF.

This clone was seen only once. The chain recombines TRBV9 with TRBJ2-5, with a possible D match to TRBD2 (8 bases). The CDR3 has 16 amino acids. Germline V CDR1 and CDR2: SGDLS, YYNGEE. The V end was cut by 2 bases, the J end by 4 bases, with 18 bases between. Here the CDR3 DNA reads TGTGCCAGCAGCGTCCCCCGGGAGGGGGCTCTAGAGACCCAGTACTTC. This gives the protein CASSVPREGALETQYF.

This chain links TRBV5-5 with TRBJ1-1, with D unresolved. V lost 6 bases and J lost 4, with 16 bases in between. This CDR3 is 14 amino acids long. Germline V CDR1 and CDR2: SGHKS, YYEKEE (reference sequence). CDR3 coding DNA: TGTGCCAGCAACGTACTATACGGAGGCACTGAAGCTTTCTTT. Protein product: CASNVLYGGTEAFF.

The rearrangement joins TRBV10-3 to TRBJ1-2; 9 bases match TRBD1. V shed 10 bases and J 2 bases; nucleotides not matched to a gene: 11. CDR1 is ENHRY and CDR2 is SYGVKD in the germline V gene. This CDR3 is built from 15 residues. The CDR3 sequence is CATVRTGEDNYGYTF. The CDR3 DNA follows: TGTGCCACCGTGCGGACAGGGGAGGACAACTATGGCTACACCTTC.

The V call is TRBV10-1, the J call TRBJ2-2; unclear D gene. Germline assignment: CDR1 WNHNN and CDR2 SYGVQD (reference sequence). Trimming took off 0 bases at V and 6 bases at J, with 14 bases between the two ends. The CDR3 sequence is 16 residues long. This CDR3 reads CASSESRRSGAGELFF. CDR3 nucleotides: TGCGCCAGCAGTGAGTCCCGACGATCCGGAGCCGGGGAGCTGTTTTTT.

This chain joins TRBV6-1 and TRBJ2-2, with D uncertain. Deletions cut 1 base from V and 3 bases from J, with 6 bases between. The CDR3 is made up of 14 amino acids. CDR1 and CDR2 from the germline V gene are MNHNS and SASEGT. CDR3 sequence: CASSEVQDTGELFF. The CDR3 bases are TGTGCCAGCAGTGAAGTCCAGGACACCGGGGAGCTGTTTTTT.

This clone was counted a single time. This chain uses TRBV4-3 with TRBJ2-1; 9 bases line up with TRBD2. The CDR3 totals 18 residues. With V trimmed by 4 bases and J by 1 base, 11 bases remained unmatched. Germline lookup yields CDR1 LGHNA and CDR2 YSLEER. The CDR3 nucleotides are TGCGCCAGCAGCCCGGAGGAGCGGGGGGCCGAGTCCTACAATGAGCAGTTCTTC. Its translation is CASSPEERGAESYNEQFF.

The V and J genes are TRBV2 and TRBJ2-7, with 13 bases matching TRBD2. Germline V gene sequence: CDR1 SNHLY, CDR2 FYNNEI. The CDR3 has 16 amino acids. V lost 7 bases, J lost 6 bases, and 12 bases stayed unmatched. CDR3 loop: CASMWGRTSGSSEQYF. CDR3 DNA: TGTGCCAGCATGTGGGGTAGGACTAGCGGGAGTAGCGAGCAGTACTTC.

The chain has TRBV9 and TRBJ1-5; D perhaps matches TRBD1 (5 bases). V lost 4 bases, J lost 0 bases, and 8 bases lay in between. The CDR3 loop spans 14 amino acids. Germline CDR1 and CDR2: SGDLS and YYNGEE. CDR3 DNA sequence: TGTGCCAGCAGCATAACAGGTAGCAATCAGCCCCAGCATTTT. It yields the protein CASSITGSNQPQHF. Together with reference TRBV9 and TRBJ1-5, the CDR3 gives the full variable domain: DSGVTQTPKHLITATGQRVTLRCSPRSGDLSVYWYQQSLDQGLQFLIQYYNGEERAKGNILERFSAQQFPDLHSELNLSSLELGDSALYFCASSITGSNQPQHFGDGTRLSIL.

The chain is built from TRBV28 and TRBJ2-3, with unresolved D. The CDR3 is 15 residues long. With 1 base removed from V and 2 bases from J, the gap between germline ends came to 10 bases. The V gene's germline CDR1 is MDHEN and CDR2 SYDVKM. CDR3 sequence (DNA): TGTGCCAGCAGTTTATTGGGCGGTCCCACAGATACGCAGTATTTT. Translating gives CASSLLGGPTDTQYF.

The chain links TRBV5-1 to TRBJ2-1, with a possible D match to TRBD2 (6 bases). This CDR3 is 14 amino acids long. Germline loops: CDR1 SGHRS, CDR2 YFSETQ. The chain's CDR3 is CAPPRASEYNEQFF. The DNA of the CDR3 is TGCGCTCCCCCTCGGGCTAGCGAGTACAATGAGCAGTTCTTC.

The rearrangement links TRBV7-8 to TRBJ2-2; TRBD2 aligns across 9 bases. The V segment lost 0 bases and the J segment 6 bases; nucleotides outside the gene matches: 5. Germline V gene sequence: CDR1 SGHVS, CDR2 FQNEAQ. This CDR3 comprises 16 residues. CDR3 protein: CASSLARGGAPGELFF. In nucleotides, the CDR3 is TGTGCCAGCAGCTTAGCTCGCGGGGGGGCCCCCGGGGAGCTGTTTTTT.

The V gene is TRBV30, the J gene TRBJ2-2; 7 positions agree with TRBD2. There are 16 residues in the CDR3. CDR1 and CDR2 from the germline V gene are GTSNPN and SVGIG (reference sequence). V trimming: 5 bases; J trimming: 7 bases; junction bases outside the gene matches: 16. CDR3 sequence (DNA): TGTGCCTGGGGGGGAGGACTAGAGTTAGAAGTCGGGGAGCTGTTTTTT. It is translated as CAWGGGLELEVGELFF.

The V gene is TRBV11-3, the J gene TRBJ2-5; 7 bases map to TRBD1. CDR3 size: 14 residues. V lost 5 bases to trimming and J lost 1 base; unmatched junction nucleotides: 4. Germline loops: CDR1 SGHNT, CDR2 YENEEA. CDR3 protein: CASSPDRSQETQYF. In DNA form, the CDR3 reads TGTGCCAGCAGCCCGGACAGGTCCCAAGAGACCCAGTACTTC.

The chain employs TRBV6-5 and TRBJ2-7, with TRBD2 matching 7 bases. This CDR3 has 12 residues. In germline, CDR1 is MNHEY, CDR2 SVGAGI. V lost 8 bases and J lost 5; bases outside the gene matches: 6. The CDR3 here is CASGIRGDEQYF. The CDR3 region has the DNA TGTGCCAGCGGAATCCGGGGGGACGAGCAGTACTTC.

The chain employs TRBV3-1 (or the pseudogene TRBV3-2) and TRBJ2-3; D gene uncertain. CDR3 size: 15 residues. The V end lost 9 bases, the J end lost 4 bases, and 20 bases lay between the germline ends. The germline V gene encodes CDR1 LGHDT and CDR2 YNNKEL (reference sequence). The CDR3 region has the DNA TGTGCCAGACCAAAATCGGGTTGTCCCCCAGATACGCAGTATTTT. Amino acids: CARPKSGCPPDTQYF.

The rearrangement joins TRBV4-1 to TRBJ2-5; tentatively, D is TRBD1 or TRBD2 (5 bases each). The V and J ends lost 6 bases and 5 bases respectively, with 16 bases between them. Germline V gene lookup returns CDR1 MGHRA and CDR2 YSYEKL. This CDR3 is built from 14 residues. The CDR3 sequence: CASRPTGAGETQYF. In DNA, the CDR3 is TGCGCCAGCAGACCCACTGGGGCGGGCGAGACCCAGTACTTC.